This T cell receptor beta chain was documented in a study of glioma-infiltrating T cells after dendritic cell vaccination. The overall study: Glioblastoma patients came from Phase I and II dendritic cell vaccination trials. Monocyte-derived dendritic cells, cultured approximately 7 days with IL-4 and GM-CSF, were pulsed with autologous tumor lysate.

Input was around 2.1 ug genomic DNA, or all available if less. This table comes from immunoSEQ multiplex PCR, and its TCRdb copy is limited to in-frame clones, with some not included. There are some 70,000 clones in the sample; roughly four fifths occur only once, and 9.2% lies in the top ten. The CDR3 has 11 residues. V lost 1 base and J 6 bases, leaving 2 bases between the germline ends. CDR1 and CDR2 from the germline V gene are LNHDA and SQIVND (reference sequence). The chain employs TRBV19 and TRBJ2-3; D ambiguous. The sequencing here drew on blood, taken before dendritic cell vaccination. This sequence was found in a human donor with glioblastoma. The CDR3 nucleotides are TGTGCCAGTAGTATAGCTGATACGCAGTATTTT. It encodes CASSIADTQYF.